This T cell receptor beta chain was sequenced during a study of technical replicates of blood from a handful of donors. The trim removed 0 bases at V and 2 bases at J, leaving 14 bases unmatched. CDR1 is SGHVS, CDR2 FQNEAQ, per germline. CDR3 length: 20 amino acids. Only in-frame clones appear in the TCRdb table, and some are missing; sequencing was by immunoSEQ multiplex PCR. The repertoire consists of 55,000 to 75,000 clones, with about nine tenths occurring once and the leading ten covering about 0.43%. Sequenced input: T cells isolated from PBMCs. The chain joins TRBV7-8 to TRBJ1-5; the match to TRBD1 covers 9 bases. The receptor was derived from a human donor in good health. CDR3 in DNA: TGTGCCAGCAGCTTAGCGGGGCCAGGGACAGGGTATACTGGCAATCAGCCCCAGCATTTT. Protein product: CASSLAGPGTGYTGNQPQHF.